This T cell receptor (beta chain) comes out of a study of CD8+ T cells in alopecia areata. Across the whole study: Tofacitinib was taken orally by treated patients, and the dose was 5 to 10 mg twice daily.

V shed 8 bases and J shed 3 bases, with 10 bases lying between them. Germline V gene sequence: CDR1 GTSNPN, CDR2 SVGIG (reference sequence). The CDR3 runs to 11 residues. About this clone: As yet, its antigen is unknown.

Study-level findings and limits: Sequenced scalp T cells also include alphabeta T cells resident in normal skin. Elevated clonality characterized lesional scalp relative to normal scalp, particularly in alopecia totalis/universalis. Many of the expanded lesional clones endured in scalp and blood while on tofacitinib.

Noted treatment: oral pan-JAK inhibitor, 5-10 mg twice daily. In each case, RNA was isolated and then reverse transcribed into cDNA as the sequencing template. Libraries were prepared by immunoSEQ multiplex PCR; TCRdb keeps only in-frame clonotypes and omits some of them. The sample lists some 150,000 clones, roughly 63% occurring once. J is TRBJ1-2 and V is TRBV30, with a weak D call TRBD1 (5 bases). This receptor was taken from a human donor with alopecia areata. The input for sequencing was CD4+ T cells sorted from blood, taken at approximately week 61, from a patient treated with tofacitinib. CDR3 bases: TGTGCCGGGCAGGGTGACTATGGCTACACCTTC. Translation: CAGQGDYGYTF.